A single sample is the source of the 12 T cell receptor beta chains below, sequenced in a study of cytomegalovirus exposure and HLA in healthy donors. Vbeta (60) and Jbeta (13) primers were used in the PCR. Repertoires were generated with immunoSEQ multiplex PCR, while TCRdb's copy carries only in-frame clones and drops some. The table gives about 210,000 clones; the top ten clones make up roughly 0.98% of it. The sequencing sample was made of PBMCs. These receptors were taken from a woman aged 25 to 39 in good health and CMV-seropositive.

This rearrangement joins TRBV5-4 to TRBJ2-6, with D perhaps matching TRBD1 (6 bases). Germline V gene data show CDR1 as SGHNT and CDR2 as YYREEE (reference sequence). The CDR3 contains 18 residues. V lost 4 bases to trimming and J lost 0 bases, with 17 bases between them. The CDR3 nucleotides are TGTGCCAGCAGCGCCCAAGTAGGACAGAGCTCTGGGGCCAACGTCCTGACTTTC. It yields the protein CASSAQVGQSSGANVLTF. The full variable domain, in which reference TRBV5-4 and TRBJ2-6 provide the parts outside the CDR3, is ETGVTQSPTHLIKTRGQQVTLRCSSQSGHNTVSWYQQALGQGPQFIFQYYREEENGRGNFPPRFSGLQFPNYSSELNVNALELDDSALYLCASSAQVGQSSGANVLTFGAGSRLTVL.

The gene calls are TRBV10-3 and TRBJ1-2, with 8 positions matching TRBD1. CDR3 length: 15 residues. J was trimmed by 2 bases and V by 4 bases; bases with no gene match: 6. Germline CDR1 and CDR2: ENHRY and SYGVKD. The CDR3 sequence is CAISVTTGANYGYTF. The CDR3, as DNA: TGTGCCATCAGTGTTACGACAGGGGCGAACTATGGCTACACCTTC.

The rearrangement joins TRBV21-1 to TRBJ1-2; the table's D call, TRBD1, was not checked against the DNA. TRBV21-1 is a pseudogene locus. This CDR3 is built from 14 residues. As DNA, the CDR3 is TGTGCCAGCAGCAATCGGCAGGCCCGCTATGGCTACACCTTC. Encoded protein: CASSNRQARYGYTF.

This chain links TRBV5-4 with TRBJ2-3; D is perhaps TRBD2 (6 bases). Germline V lookup: CDR1 SGHNT, CDR2 YYREEE (reference sequence). V gave up 0 bases and J gave up 5 bases, with 13 bases separating them. This CDR3 is 15 amino acids long. The CDR3 sequence: CASSLVGTFQDTQYF. CDR3 bases: TGTGCCAGCAGCTTGGTCGGGACTTTTCAAGATACGCAGTATTTT.

The gene calls are TRBV7-2 and TRBJ1-6; 10 bases map to TRBD1. This CDR3 contains 14 residues. V gave up 8 bases and J gave up 7 bases; unmatched junction bases: 5. The germline CDR1 and CDR2 sequences are SGHTA and FQGNSA. CDR3 in amino acids: CASLSTGGNSPLHF. The CDR3 DNA sequence: TGTGCCAGCCTTTCGACAGGGGGCAATTCACCCCTCCACTTT.

On this clone: At one end the junction does not follow the germline gene, possibly because of a read error. The chain carries TRBV6-1 and TRBJ2-1; the match to TRBD2 covers 9 bases. In germline, CDR1 is MNHNS, CDR2 SASEGT. There are 15 residues in the CDR3. The CDR3 loop is CASSEWLAGLGEQLF. The CDR3 DNA sequence: TGTGCCAGCAGTGAATGGCTAGCGGGACTGGGTGAGCAGCTCTTC.

J is TRBJ1-4 and V is TRBV5-1; TRBD1 agrees at 8 bases. Looked up from germline, CDR1 is SGHRS and CDR2 is YFSETQ. The CDR3 contains 18 residues. Trimming at V came to 0 bases and at J to 1 base, leaving 8 bases not matched to a gene. The CDR3 region is CASSLGWTGTITNEKLFF. The CDR3 region has the DNA TGCGCCAGCAGCTTGGGGTGGACAGGGACGATAACTAATGAAAAACTGTTTTTT. The variable domain in full, completed from reference TRBV5-1 and TRBJ1-4, reads KAGVTQTPRYLIKTRGQQVTLSCSPISGHRSVSWYQQTPGQGLQFLFEYFSETQRNKGNFPGRFSGRQFSNSRSEMNVSTLELGDSALYLCASSLGWTGTITNEKLFFGSGTQLSVL.

The chain carries TRBV4-1 and TRBJ1-2; TRBD1 agrees at 8 bases. The germline V gene has CDR1 MGHRA and CDR2 YSYEKL. J lost 2 bases, V lost 0 bases, and 11 bases had no gene match. There are 18 residues in the CDR3. The CDR3 DNA reads as TGCGCCAGCAGCCAAGAGGGAGGCAGGGGGCGTTCCAACTATGGCTACACCTTC. Translated: CASSQEGGRGRSNYGYTF.

The chain carries TRBV19 and TRBJ1-5; TRBD1 agrees at 7 bases. V shed 9 bases and J 7 bases; nucleotides not matched to a gene: 15. Germline V lookup: CDR1 LNHDA, CDR2 SQIVND (reference sequence). The CDR3 covers 15 residues. CDR3 sequence (DNA): TGTGCCAGCAAACCGGGACAGAACACGGGGCAGCCCCAGCATTTT. Encoded protein: CASKPGQNTGQPQHF. Full variable domain (outside the CDR3, taken from reference TRBV19 and TRBJ1-5): DGGITQSPKYLFRKEGQNVTLSCEQNLNHDAMYWYRQDPGQGLRLIYYSQIVNDFQKGDIAEGYSVSREKKESFPLTVTSAQKNPTAFYLCASKPGQNTGQPQHFGDGTRLSIL.

Turning to this clone: A junction end diverges from the germline sequence, so it may reflect a read error. V gene TRBV7-2 combines with J gene TRBJ2-3, with 7 bases fitting TRBD1. Germline V CDR1 and CDR2: SGHTA, FQGNSA. The CDR3 spans 15 residues. The CDR3 region is CAGSPRQGSTDTQYF. For the CDR3, the DNA is TGTGCCGGCAGCCCGAGACAGGGTAGCACAGATACGCAGTATTTT.

This chain uses TRBV7-9 with TRBJ2-7, with a weak D call TRBD2 (5 bases). CDR3 size: 15 residues. The germline gives CDR1 SEHNR, CDR2 FQNEAQ (reference sequence). V was clipped by 5 bases and J by 0 bases, with 14 bases between them. For the CDR3, the DNA is TGTGCCAGCAGCGTCGAGACTATTCCCTCCTACGAGCAGTACTTC. Translated: CASSVETIPSYEQYF.

The rearrangement links TRBV12-2 to TRBJ2-6; the table names TRBD2, a call not compared with the DNA. TRBV12-2 is reported as a pseudogene. The CDR3 length is 17 residues. CDR3 nucleotides: TGTGCAAGTCGCTTAGAGGGGAGGGCAACTGGGGCCAACGTCCTGACTTTC. Protein sequence: CASRLEGRATGANVLTF.